This T cell receptor (beta chain) appears in the sequencing data of a study of molecular identifiers for immune sequencing clone quantification. Study-wide results and limits: Beyond 20 RNA copies, clones held over 97% of effector molecules, compared with under 1% in naive cells.

Between the trimmed V and J ends, which lost 0 bases and 2 bases, there was a span of 13 bases. The CDR3 length is 17 residues. The germline CDR1 and CDR2 sequences are KGHDR and SFDVKD. This clonotype was seen at least ten times. Antigen specificity is unknown. The bulk TCR libraries were made with methods described before and with listed TCR primers. TCRdb reanalysed the PCR reads using MiXCR and keeps one entry per CDR3 protein. The repertoire holds 300,000 to 350,000 distinct CDR3 sequences, with about 21% as singletons. The chain is built from TRBV24-1 and TRBJ2-1; tentatively, D is TRBD1 (5 bases). What was sequenced was naive CD8+ T cells from blood, with Jurkat cell RNA spiked in. The subset is: FACS-sorted CD8+CD4-CCR7+CD45RA+ naive T cells. The sequence was collected from a human donor in good health. Some libraries in this study had Jurkat cell RNA spiked in. The chain's CDR3 is CATSDLRYRSTYNEQFF. Written as DNA, the CDR3 is TGTGCCACCAGTGATTTGCGGTACAGGTCCACCTACAATGAGCAGTTCTTC.